This TCR beta chain was observed in a study of T cells in Graves' hyperthyroidism and ophthalmopathy. Study results and caveats: Ophthalmopathy was identified by the model a median roughly 6.5 months ahead of onset.

To note about this clonotype: Its antigen is still unknown.

Amplification of TCR beta CDR3 regions used RNA as the template. The HTBI primer set served for first-round RT-PCR of the TCR CDR3. Each CDR3 protein is one row after TCRdb ran MiXCR on the multiplex PCR reads. The table includes 660,000 or so distinct CDR3 sequences, roughly 46% detected once. Patients showing uncontrolled infection, other autoimmune disease, pregnancy or lactation were ineligible. The CDR3 loop spans 13 amino acids. J lost 12 bases, V lost 4 bases, and 12 bases had no gene match. Germline V gene sequence: CDR1 SQVTM, CDR2 ANQGSEA. The TCR sequence derives from an adult man with Graves' disease, either hyperthyroidism or ophthalmopathy (not recorded which). What was sequenced was peripheral blood or thyroid tissue (not recorded which). The rearrangement uses TRBV29-1 and TRBJ1-5; 7 nucleotides match TRBD1. The CDR3 region is CSVGQGMGTDQHF. The DNA for the CDR3 is TGCAGCGTTGGGCAGGGGATGGGGACAGACCAGCATTTT. Complete variable domain (other parts from reference TRBV29-1 and TRBJ1-5): SAVISQKPSRDICQRGTSLTIQCQVDSQVTMMFWYRQQPGQSLTLIATANQGSEATYESGFVIDKFPISRPNLTFSTLTVSNMSPEDSSIYLCSVGQGMGTDQHFGDGTRLSIL.